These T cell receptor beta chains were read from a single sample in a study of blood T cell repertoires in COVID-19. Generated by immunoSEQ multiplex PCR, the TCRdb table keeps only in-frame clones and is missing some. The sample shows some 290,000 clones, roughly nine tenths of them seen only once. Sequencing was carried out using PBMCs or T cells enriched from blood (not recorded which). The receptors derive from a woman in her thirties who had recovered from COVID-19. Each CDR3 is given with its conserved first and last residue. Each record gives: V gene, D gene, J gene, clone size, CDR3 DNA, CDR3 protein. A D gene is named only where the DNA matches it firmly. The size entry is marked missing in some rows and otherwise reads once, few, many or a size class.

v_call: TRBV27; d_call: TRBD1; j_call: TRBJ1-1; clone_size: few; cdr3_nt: TGTGCCAGCAGTTTAACGCCACAAGGGGGCGATTTCACTGAAGCTTTCTTT; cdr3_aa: CASSLTPQGGDFTEAFF
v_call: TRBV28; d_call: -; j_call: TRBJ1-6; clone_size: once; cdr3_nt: TGTGCCAGCAAAATCGGTTCAGCGTTTAATTCACCCCTCCACTTT; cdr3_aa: CASKIGSAFNSPLHF
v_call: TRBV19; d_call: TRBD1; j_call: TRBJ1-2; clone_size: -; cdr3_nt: TGTGCCACCTCCGGGACAGAATATGGCTACACCTTC; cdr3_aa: CATSGTEYGYTF
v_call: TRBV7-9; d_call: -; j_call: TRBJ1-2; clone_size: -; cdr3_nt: TGTGCCAGCGAACAGAACTATGGCTACACCTTC; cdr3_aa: CASEQNYGYTF
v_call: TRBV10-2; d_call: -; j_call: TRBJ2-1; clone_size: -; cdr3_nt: TGCGCCTCCAGGGGCCCCCCTGAGCAGTTCTTC; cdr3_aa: CASRGPPEQFF
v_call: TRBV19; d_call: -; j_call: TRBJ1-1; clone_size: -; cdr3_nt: TGTGCCAGTTCGGGGGGTAAAATGAACACTGAAGCTTTCTTT; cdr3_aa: CASSGGKMNTEAFF
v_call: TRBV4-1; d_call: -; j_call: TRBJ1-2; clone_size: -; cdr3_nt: TGCGCCAGCAGCCCCTCGGGGGGGAGAGGTAACTATGGCTACACCTTC; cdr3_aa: CASSPSGGRGNYGYTF
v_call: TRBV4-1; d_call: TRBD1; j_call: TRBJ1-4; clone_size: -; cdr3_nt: TGCGCCAGCAGCCAGACAGGGTGGAATGAAAAACTGTTTTTT; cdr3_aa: CASSQTGWNEKLFF
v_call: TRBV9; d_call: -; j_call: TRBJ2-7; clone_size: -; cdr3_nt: TGTGCCAGCAGCGTATCCCCAGGGAACTCCTACGAGCAGTACTTC; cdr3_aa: CASSVSPGNSYEQYF
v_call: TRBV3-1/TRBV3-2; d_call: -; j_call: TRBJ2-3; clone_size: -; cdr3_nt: TGTGCCAGCAGCCAAGTGACCGGGATCACAGATACGCAGTATTTT; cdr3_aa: CASSQVTGITDTQYF
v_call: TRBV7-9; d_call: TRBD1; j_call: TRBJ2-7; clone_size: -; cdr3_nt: TGTGCCAGCAGCTCAGGACAGGGGAGGTCCTACGAGCAGTACTTC; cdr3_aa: CASSSGQGRSYEQYF
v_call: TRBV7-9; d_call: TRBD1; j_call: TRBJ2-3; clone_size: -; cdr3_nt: TGTGCCAGCAGCTTACAGGGGGCGGCTGGAGATACGCAGTATTTT; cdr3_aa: CASSLQGAAGDTQYF
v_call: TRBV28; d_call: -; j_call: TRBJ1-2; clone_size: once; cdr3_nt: TGTGCCAGCAGCCCTCCAACAGTGAGCGGCTACACCTTC; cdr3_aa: CASSPPTVSGYTF
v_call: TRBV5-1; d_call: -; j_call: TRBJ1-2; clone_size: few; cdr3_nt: TGCGCCAGCAGGCGGGAGGCACCGATAACCTATGGCTACACCTTC; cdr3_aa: CASRREAPITYGYTF
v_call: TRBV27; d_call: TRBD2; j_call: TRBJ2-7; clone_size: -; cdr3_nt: TGTGCCAGCAGTCCCTCGGGAGGCCCCTACGAGCAGTACTTC; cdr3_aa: CASSPSGGPYEQYF
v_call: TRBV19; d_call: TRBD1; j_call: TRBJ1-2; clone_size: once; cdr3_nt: TGTGCCAGTAGTACGACAGGGGGTGGCGGCTACACCTTC; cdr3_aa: CASSTTGGGGYTF
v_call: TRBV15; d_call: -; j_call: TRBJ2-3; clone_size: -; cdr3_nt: TGTGCCACCAGTGGAGGGGATTACACAGATACGCAGTATTTT; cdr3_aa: CATSGGDYTDTQYF
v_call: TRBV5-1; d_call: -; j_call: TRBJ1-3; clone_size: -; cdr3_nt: TGCGCCAGCAGCTTGGGCGACAGTAACTCTGGAAACACCATATATTTT; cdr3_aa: CASSLGDSNSGNTIYF
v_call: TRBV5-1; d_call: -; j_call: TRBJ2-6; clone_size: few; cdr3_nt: TGCGCCAGCAGCTTGGAAGGGGCTGGGGCCAACGTCCTGACTTTC; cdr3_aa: CASSLEGAGANVLTF
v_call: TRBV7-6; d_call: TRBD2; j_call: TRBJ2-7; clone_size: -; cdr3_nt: TGTGCCAGCAGCTTGGGACTAGCGGCTCACTACGAGCAGTACTTC; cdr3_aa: CASSLGLAAHYEQYF
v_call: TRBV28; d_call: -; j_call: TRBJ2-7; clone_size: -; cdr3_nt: TGTGCCAGCAGTCCCGACTTCTACGAGCAGTACTTC; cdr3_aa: CASSPDFYEQYF
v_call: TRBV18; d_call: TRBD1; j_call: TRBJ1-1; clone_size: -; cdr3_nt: TGTGCCAGCCTTAACAGGGGGACGGTGAACACTGAAGCTTTCTTT; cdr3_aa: CASLNRGTVNTEAFF
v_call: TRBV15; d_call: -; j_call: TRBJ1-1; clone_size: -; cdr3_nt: TGTGCCACCAGCAGACAGGGAAACACTGAAGCTTTCTTT; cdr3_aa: CATSRQGNTEAFF
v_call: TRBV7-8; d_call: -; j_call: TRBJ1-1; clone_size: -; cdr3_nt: TGTGCCAGCAGCTTGAACAGCAAACTGTACAAAGCTTTCTTT; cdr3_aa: CASSLNSKLYKAFF
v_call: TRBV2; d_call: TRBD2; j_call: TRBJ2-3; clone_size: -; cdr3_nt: TGTGCCAGCAGTGACACTAGCGGGAGTCTAACAGATACGCAGTATTTT; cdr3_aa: CASSDTSGSLTDTQYF
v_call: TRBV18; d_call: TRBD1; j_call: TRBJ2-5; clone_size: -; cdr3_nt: TGTGCCAGCTCAGCCAATACAGGGGCGAACCAAGAGACCCAGTACTTC; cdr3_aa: CASSANTGANQETQYF
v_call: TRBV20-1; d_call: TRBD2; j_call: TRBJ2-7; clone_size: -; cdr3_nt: TGCAGTGCTAGTCCGGGACTAGCGGCCTCCTACGAGCAGTACTTC; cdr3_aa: CSASPGLAASYEQYF
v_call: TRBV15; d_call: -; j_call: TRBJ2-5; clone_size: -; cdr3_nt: TGTGCCACCAGCACCAGGAATAAGGTCCTGACCCAGTACTTC; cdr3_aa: CATSTRNKVLTQYF
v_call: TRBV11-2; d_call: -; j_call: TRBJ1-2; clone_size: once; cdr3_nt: TGTGCCAGCAGCTTAGGTTCAGGGATTTGGAACTATGGCTACACCTTC; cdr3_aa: CASSLGSGIWNYGYTF
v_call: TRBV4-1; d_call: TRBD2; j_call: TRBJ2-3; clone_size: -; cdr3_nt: TGCGCCAGCAGCCTAACCTCAAGACTAGCGGGAGGGACAGATACGCAGTATTTT; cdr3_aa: CASSLTSRLAGGTDTQYF
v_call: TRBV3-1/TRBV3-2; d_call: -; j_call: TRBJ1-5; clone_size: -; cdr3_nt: TGTGCCAGCAGCCAAGGGACAGACAATCAGCCCCAGCATTTT; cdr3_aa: CASSQGTDNQPQHF
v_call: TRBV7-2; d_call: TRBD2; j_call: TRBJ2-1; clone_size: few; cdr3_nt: TGTGCCAGCAGCTCAGGGACTACTCGCAGTGAGCAGTTCTTC; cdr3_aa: CASSSGTTRSEQFF
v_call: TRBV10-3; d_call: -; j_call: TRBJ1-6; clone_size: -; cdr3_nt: TGTGCCATCAGGGACTACGATAATTCACCCCTCCACTTT; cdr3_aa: CAIRDYDNSPLHF
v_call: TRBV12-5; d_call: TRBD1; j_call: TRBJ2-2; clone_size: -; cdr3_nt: TGTGCTAGTGCCTCGACCGGTAAAACAGGGGTAGGACCCGGGGAGCTGTTTTTT; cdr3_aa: CASASTGKTGVGPGELFF
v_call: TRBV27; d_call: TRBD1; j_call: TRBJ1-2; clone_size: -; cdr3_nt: TGTGCCAGCAGTTCAGGAGGGGGCTTCGGTTATGGCTACACCTTC; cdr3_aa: CASSSGGGFGYGYTF
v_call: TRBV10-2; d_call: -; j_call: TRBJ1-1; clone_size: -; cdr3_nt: TGCGCCAGCAGCCCCCGACAGACCACAACGGCTGAAGCTTTCTTT; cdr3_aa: CASSPRQTTTAEAFF
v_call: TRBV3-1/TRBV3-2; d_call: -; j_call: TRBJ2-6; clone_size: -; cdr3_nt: TGTGCCAGCAGCCAAGATCTATCTGGGGCCAACGTCCTGACTTTC; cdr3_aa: CASSQDLSGANVLTF
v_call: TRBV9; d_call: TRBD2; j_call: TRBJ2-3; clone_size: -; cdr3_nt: TGTGCCAGCACCTGGGGACTAGCTGGCACAGATACGCAGTATTTT; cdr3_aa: CASTWGLAGTDTQYF
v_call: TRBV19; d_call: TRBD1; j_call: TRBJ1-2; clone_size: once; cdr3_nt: TGTGCCAGTAGTTACCAGGGGGCACCTTCGTATGGCTACACCTTC; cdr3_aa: CASSYQGAPSYGYTF
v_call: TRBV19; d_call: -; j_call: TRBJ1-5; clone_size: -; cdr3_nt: TGTGCCAGTAGTATAGTGCAGGGAAATCAGCCCCAGCATTTT; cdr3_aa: CASSIVQGNQPQHF
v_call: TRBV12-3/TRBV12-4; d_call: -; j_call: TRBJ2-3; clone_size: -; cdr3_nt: TGTGCCAGCAGTCTCGTAGATACGCAGTATTTT; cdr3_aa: CASSLVDTQYF
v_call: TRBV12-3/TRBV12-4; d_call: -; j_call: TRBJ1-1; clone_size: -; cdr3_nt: TGTGCCAGCAGTTTGTTACAGGGTACAGAAGCTTTCTTT; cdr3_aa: CASSLLQGTEAFF
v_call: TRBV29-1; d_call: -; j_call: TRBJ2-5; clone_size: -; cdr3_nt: TGCAGCGTTTCGGTATCGGTCGAGGAGACCCAGTACTTC; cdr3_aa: CSVSVSVEETQYF
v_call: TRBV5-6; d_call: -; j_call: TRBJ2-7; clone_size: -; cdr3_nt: TGTGCCAGCAGCTTGGGTCAGGGCGAGCAGTACTTC; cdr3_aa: CASSLGQGEQYF
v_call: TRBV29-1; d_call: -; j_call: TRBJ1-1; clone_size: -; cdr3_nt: TGCAGCGTTAGGGGGATCTCGAACACTGAAGCTTTCTTT; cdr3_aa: CSVRGISNTEAFF
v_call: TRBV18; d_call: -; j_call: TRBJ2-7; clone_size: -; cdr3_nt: TGTGCCAGTCTAGGACAGAGGTCCTACGAGCAGTACTTC; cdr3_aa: CASLGQRSYEQYF
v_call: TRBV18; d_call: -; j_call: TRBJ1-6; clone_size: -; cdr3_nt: TGTGCCAGCTCACCTAATGCCGGGGATGGTCATTTTAATTCACCCCTCCACTTT; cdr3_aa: CASSPNAGDGHFNSPLHF
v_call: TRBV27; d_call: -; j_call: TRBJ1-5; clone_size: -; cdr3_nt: TGTGCCAGCAGTTTACGTCCAGAGGCGGGTCAGCCCCAGCATTTT; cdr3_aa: CASSLRPEAGQPQHF
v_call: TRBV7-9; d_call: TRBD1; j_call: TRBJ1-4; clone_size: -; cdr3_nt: TGTGCCAGCACTCGGGACAGCGAGAATGAAAAACTGTTTTTT; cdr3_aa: CASTRDSENEKLFF
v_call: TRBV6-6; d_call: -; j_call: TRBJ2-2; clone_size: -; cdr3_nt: TGTGCCAGCAGCGGGACAAGGGACACCGGGGAGCTGTTTTTT; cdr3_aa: CASSGTRDTGELFF